This T cell receptor (beta chain) was profiled in a study of human T cells and chemical hapten exposure. The V and J ends lost 7 bases and 5 bases, in that order; junction bases with no gene match: 11. Looked up from germline, CDR1 is SGHRS and CDR2 is YFSETQ. CDR3 length: 16 amino acids. Time point in this sample: patch test 3, about 24 weeks after DPC sensitization. Treatment given: therapeutic diphenylcyclopropenone sensitization with weekly scalp DPC. TCRdb re-called the RACE reads through MiXCR, storing one row per CDR3 protein. The sample contains tens of thousands of distinct CDR3 sequences, roughly a tenth of which appear only once. In this sample, this clonotype turned up a few times.

The chain carries TRBV5-1 and TRBJ2-1, with 11 positions matching TRBD2. The source of this sequence is a woman in her thirties or forties with alopecia areata. Some clones in this sample may be carry-over from other donors' samples. Sample: whole blood, taken in connection with sensitization to the hapten diphenylcyclopropenone (DPC). CDR3 amino acids: CASGIELAGVHNEQFF. The CDR3 DNA sequence: TGCGCCAGCGGAATCGAACTAGCGGGGGTACACAATGAGCAGTTCTTC.